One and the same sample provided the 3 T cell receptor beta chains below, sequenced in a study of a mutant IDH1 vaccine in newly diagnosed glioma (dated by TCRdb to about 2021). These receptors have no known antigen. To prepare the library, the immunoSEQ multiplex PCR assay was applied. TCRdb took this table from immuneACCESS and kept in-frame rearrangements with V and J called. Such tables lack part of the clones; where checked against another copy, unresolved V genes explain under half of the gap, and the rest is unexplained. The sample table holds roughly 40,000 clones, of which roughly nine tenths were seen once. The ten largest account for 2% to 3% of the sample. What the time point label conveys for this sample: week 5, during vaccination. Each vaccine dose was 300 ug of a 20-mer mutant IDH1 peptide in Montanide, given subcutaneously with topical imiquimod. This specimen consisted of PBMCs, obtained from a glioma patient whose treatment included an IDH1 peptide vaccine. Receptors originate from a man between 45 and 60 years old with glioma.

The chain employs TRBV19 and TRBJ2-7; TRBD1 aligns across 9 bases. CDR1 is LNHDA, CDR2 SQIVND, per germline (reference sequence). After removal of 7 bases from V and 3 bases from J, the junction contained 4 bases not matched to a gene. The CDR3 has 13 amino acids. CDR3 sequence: CASTETGGYEQYF. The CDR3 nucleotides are TGTGCCAGTACTGAGACAGGGGGCTACGAGCAGTACTTC.

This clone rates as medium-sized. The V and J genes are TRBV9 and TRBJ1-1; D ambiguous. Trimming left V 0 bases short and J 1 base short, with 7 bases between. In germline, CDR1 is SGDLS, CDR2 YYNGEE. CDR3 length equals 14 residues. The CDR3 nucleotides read TGTGCCAGCAGCGTAGCCTATCGGAACACTGAAGCTTTCTTT. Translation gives CASSVAYRNTEAFF.

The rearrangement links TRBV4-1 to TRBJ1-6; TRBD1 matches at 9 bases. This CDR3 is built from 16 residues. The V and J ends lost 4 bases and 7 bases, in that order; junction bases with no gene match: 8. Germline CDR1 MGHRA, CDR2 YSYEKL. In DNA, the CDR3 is TGCGCCAGCAGCCGGGACCGGGACAGGGTAAATTCACCCCTCCACTTT. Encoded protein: CASSRDRDRVNSPLHF.